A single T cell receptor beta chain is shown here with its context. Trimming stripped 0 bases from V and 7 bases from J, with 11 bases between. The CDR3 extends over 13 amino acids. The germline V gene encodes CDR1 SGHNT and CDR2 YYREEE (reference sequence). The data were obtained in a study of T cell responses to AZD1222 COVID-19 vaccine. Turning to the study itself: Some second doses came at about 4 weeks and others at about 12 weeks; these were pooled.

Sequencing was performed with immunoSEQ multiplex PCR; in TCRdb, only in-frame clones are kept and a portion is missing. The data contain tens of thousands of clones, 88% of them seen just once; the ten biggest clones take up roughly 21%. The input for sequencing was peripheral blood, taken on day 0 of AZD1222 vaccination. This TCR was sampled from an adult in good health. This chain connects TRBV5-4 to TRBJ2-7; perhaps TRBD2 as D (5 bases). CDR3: CASSLGGSGEQYF. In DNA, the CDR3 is TGTGCCAGCAGCTTGGGCGGGTCCGGGGAGCAGTACTTC.